The 6 T cell receptor beta chains below all came from one sample that was sequenced in a study of CD8 T cells in ankylosing spondylitis. TCRdb reprocessed the 5' RACE reads with MiXCR, giving one entry per CDR3 protein. The top ten hold less than 7.5% of the sample, which has 110,000 to 150,000 distinct CDR3 sequences, 7% to 10% seen once. Source material: synovial fluid, either unsorted or a sorted T cell fraction (not recorded which). These receptors were obtained from a male donor with ankylosing spondylitis.

V is TRBV6-1 and J is TRBJ1-5, with 9 bases identical to TRBD1. CDR1 MNHNS and CDR2 SASEGT come from the germline V gene. This CDR3 is built from 15 residues. J was trimmed by 6 bases and V by 6 bases; bases with no gene match: 9. The CDR3, as DNA: TGTGCCAGCAGATCCGGGACAGGGACGAGTCAGCCCCAGCATTTT. Its translation is CASRSGTGTSQPQHF.

V and J are TRBV7-2 and TRBJ2-5, with D hard to call. Germline V lookup: CDR1 SGHTA, CDR2 FQGNSA. V was shortened by 8 bases and J by 5 bases, with 9 bases between the two germline ends. This CDR3 has 11 amino acids. The CDR3 here is CASGLRETQYF. Here the CDR3 DNA reads TGTGCCAGCGGCCTCCGGGAGACCCAGTACTTC.

This rearrangement joins TRBV12-3 or TRBV12-4 to TRBJ2-5, with no clear D. The CDR3 sequence is 13 residues long. V gave up 2 bases and J gave up 7 bases, with 11 bases separating them. The CDR3: CASSLWGAGTQYF. As DNA, the CDR3 is TGTGCCAGCAGTTTATGGGGTGCCGGGACCCAGTACTTC.

The chain employs TRBV10-1 and TRBJ2-1; D not certain. Germline CDR1 reads WNHNN; CDR2 reads SYGVQD (reference sequence). CDR3 length: 8 residues. The ends were cut back, 7 bases at V and 10 bases at J, with 2 bases in the middle. Here the CDR3 reads CASMEQFF. The CDR3 DNA reads as TGCGCCAGCATGGAGCAGTTCTTC.

This clonotype was seen ten or more times. The chain is built from TRBV28 and TRBJ2-7; D gene uncertain. Per the germline V gene, CDR1 is MDHEN and CDR2 is SYDVKM. With 2 bases removed from V and 10 bases from J, the gap between germline ends came to 15 bases. The CDR3 totals 13 residues. Here the CDR3 DNA reads TGTGCCAGCAGTTTACCATTTGGGGAAATCCAGTACTTC. The encoded protein is CASSLPFGEIQYF.

This clonotype was seen repeatedly, ten times or more. V is TRBV7-2 and J is TRBJ2-5; possible D gene TRBD1, 6 bases. The CDR3 loop spans 15 amino acids. Germline loops: CDR1 SGHTA, CDR2 FQGNSA. Trimming shortened V by 3 bases and J by 6 bases, and 17 bases separated the two germline ends. Written as DNA, the CDR3 is TGTGCCAGCAGCTTTCCAACAGGGTTCACAAAGACCCAGTACTTC. Translation gives CASSFPTGFTKTQYF.